Below, one T cell receptor beta chain is given with its context. Its antigen is undetermined. Per the germline V gene, CDR1 is SGHRS and CDR2 is YFSETQ. Trimming pared 0 bases from V and 2 bases from J, leaving 5 bases between. This CDR3 comprises 14 residues. This sample was included in a study of cytomegalovirus exposure and HLA in healthy donors. General study results and limits: In vitro experiments confirmed that three CMV-associated chains were specific for CMV antigens.

The repertoire was sequenced with immunoSEQ multiplex PCR; TCRdb's copy has only in-frame clones and lacks some. The sample carries some 250,000 clones, less than 95% recorded once. The source is a woman between 25 and 40 years old in good health and CMV-seronegative. The chain is built from TRBV5-1 and TRBJ2-2, with D unresolved. Sequencing used PBMCs. The CDR3 region has the DNA TGCGCCAGCAGCTTGGTTCCAAACACCGGGGAGCTGTTTTTT. Translating gives CASSLVPNTGELFF.